This TCR beta chain was recovered during a study of shared clonotypes between healthy human individuals. Findings and limits, study-wide: Clonotypes shared by all four sorted-subset donors had higher generation probabilities than non-shared clonotypes. Sequencing of the sorted subsets was shown by rarefaction to be incomplete despite large depth.

Naive CD8 cells lacked CD45RO, underwent positive selection for CCR7 and left out terminally differentiated effector memory CD45RA+ cells. Data came from immunoSEQ multiplex PCR; TCRdb stores just in-frame clones and leaves some out. The repertoire holds a few hundred thousand clones, with less than 97% as singletons. Comments on this clone: Its antigen is not known. Mismatch with germline at one junction end may stem from a read error. Distinct nucleotide sequences in the sample also encode this CDR3.

Per the germline V gene, CDR1 is LNHDA and CDR2 is SQIVND (reference sequence). CDR3 size: 14 residues. Sequencing was performed on naive CD8+ T cells sorted from blood. The chain links TRBV19 to TRBJ2-7; 11 bases are shared with TRBD2. This TCR was recovered from a woman in her thirties in good health. In DNA, the CDR3 is TGCGCCAGTAGCGTAGCGGGAGGGCCATACGAGCAGTACTTC. Translated, it gives CASSVAGGPYEQYF.